This entry describes one T cell receptor beta chain. Its antigen is not identified. Sampling times: baseline, cycle 4 day 1, cycle 7 day 1. V shed 4 bases and J 3 bases; nucleotides not matched to a gene: 3. This CDR3 contains 14 residues. The germline V gene encodes CDR1 MNHEY and CDR2 SMNVEV (reference sequence). This specimen comes from a study of OX40 agonist ivuxolimab in advanced cancers. Overall study context: Head and neck, renal cell, melanoma or hepatocellular carcinoma were the cancers that dose-escalation patients had. Mean age approximately 66 years, range about 23 to 80; about 85% male.

Study outcomes and limitations: Certain nonresponding patients likewise had low normalized T-cell clonal expansion.

The method was immunoSEQ multiplex PCR; TCRdb's version includes in-frame clones alone and lacks a portion of them. The sample has about 18,000 clones; around 70% are singletons. The TCR originated in an adult with an advanced solid tumor such as melanoma, head and neck, liver or kidney cancer. Material: CD4+ or CD8+ T cells sorted from blood, obtained in a trial of the OX40 agonist ivuxolimab. This chain joins TRBV27 and TRBJ2-7; TRBD2 matches 10 bases. CDR3 sequence: CASSSSGSYYEQYF. The DNA of the CDR3 is TGTGCCAGCAGTTCTAGCGGGAGCTACTACGAGCAGTACTTC.